The next 14 T cell receptor beta chains were all read from a single sample in a study of CD8 T cells in Susac syndrome. With random hexamers, reverse transcription was performed on about 0.45 to 1 ug of RNA. TCRdb re-derived calls from the immunoSEQ multiplex PCR reads in MiXCR, one entry per CDR3 protein. The top ten clones hold approximately 0.2% of a sample with hundreds of thousands of distinct CDR3 sequences, 65% to 90% of them seen once. Sequencing input: CD8+ T cells from PBMCs. The receptors were sampled from a human donor with multiple sclerosis.

The chain links TRBV6-1 to TRBJ2-1; 8 bases map to TRBD2. The V segment lost 1 base and the J segment 2 bases; nucleotides outside the gene matches: 7. The CDR3 has 17 amino acids. CDR1 MNHNS and CDR2 SASEGT come from the germline V gene. In DNA form, the CDR3 reads TGTGCCAGCAGTGAAGAGGCGGGAGGCTTGACCTACAATGAGCAGTTCTTC. This codes for CASSEEAGGLTYNEQFF.

V is TRBV7-9 and J is TRBJ2-1; D is uncertain. This CDR3 has 13 residues. CDR1 and CDR2 (germline): SEHNR, FQNEAQ (reference sequence). The V end was cut by 10 bases, the J end by 6 bases, with 16 bases between. CDR3 protein: CATAHPRSNEQFF. CDR3 coding DNA: TGTGCCACGGCCCACCCGAGAAGCAATGAGCAGTTCTTC.

J is TRBJ2-3 and V is TRBV4-2, with D possibly TRBD2 on 6 matching bases. Trimming stripped 0 bases from V and 6 bases from J, with 22 bases between. This CDR3 has 18 amino acids. Germline values: CDR1 LGHNA, CDR2 YNFKEQ. The CDR3 loop is CASSQELVGLAGSDTQYF. The CDR3 DNA is TGTGCCAGCAGCCAAGAATTGGTGGGTCTGGCGGGGTCCGATACGCAGTATTTT.

V gene TRBV30 combines with J gene TRBJ2-2, with D perhaps given as TRBD1 or TRBD2 (5 bases each). The CDR3 consists of 14 residues. With 2 bases removed from V and 3 bases from J, the gap between germline ends came to 10 bases. The germline gives CDR1 GTSNPN, CDR2 SVGIG (reference sequence). CDR3 residues: CAWSPGTHTGELFF. CDR3 in DNA: TGTGCCTGGAGTCCCGGGACGCACACCGGGGAGCTGTTTTTT. The full variable domain, its missing parts supplied by reference TRBV30 and TRBJ2-2, is SQTIHQWPATLVQPVGSPLSLECTVEGTSNPNLYWYRQAAGRGLQLLFYSVGIGQISSEVPQNLSASRPQDRQFILSSKKLLLSDSGFYLCAWSPGTHTGELFFGEGSRLTVL.

The CDR3 DNA is TGTGCCAGCAGGCTTTACGGGCACCAAGAGACCCAGTACTTC. Residues: CASRLYGHQETQYF. This chain links TRBV12-3 or TRBV12-4 with TRBJ2-5; D uncertain. V was cut by 6 bases and J by 0 bases, with 11 bases left in between. This CDR3 has 14 residues.

In its sample, this clonotype was seen a few times. The chain joins TRBV5-6 to TRBJ1-1, with 8 bases identical to TRBD1. Germline lookup yields CDR1 SGHDT and CDR2 YYEEEE. V dropped 3 bases and J dropped 4; count of bases not matched to a gene: 11. The CDR3 sequence is 16 residues long. The CDR3 loop is CASSWQGYTGGTEAFF. CDR3 bases: TGTGCCAGCAGCTGGCAAGGCTACACAGGGGGCACTGAAGCTTTCTTT. Drawing the rest from reference TRBV5-6 and TRBJ1-1, the complete variable domain is DAGVTQSPTHLIKTRGQQVTLRCSPKSGHDTVSWYQQALGQGPQFIFQYYEEEERQRGNFPDRFSGHQFPNYSSELNVNALLLGDSALYLCASSWQGYTGGTEAFFGQGTRLTVV.

V and J are TRBV14 and TRBJ1-1, with D perhaps matching TRBD1 (5 bases). The CDR3 runs 14 residues. From germline, CDR1 is SGHDN and CDR2 FVKESK. The ends were cut back, 8 bases at V and 5 bases at J, with 18 bases in the middle. CDR3 sequence: CASDDVGEGTEAFF. The CDR3 DNA is TGTGCCAGCGACGACGTGGGGGAGGGGACTGAAGCTTTCTTT.

This clonotype was recorded only once. V usage is TRBV7-8 and J usage is TRBJ2-1; 9 bases map to TRBD2. In germline, CDR1 is SGHVS, CDR2 FQNEAQ. The V gene end was trimmed by 3 bases and the J gene end by 4 bases; junction bases not matched to a gene: 13. The CDR3 loop spans 18 amino acids. The CDR3 region is CASSFNKREASGYNEQFF. CDR3 bases: TGTGCCAGCAGCTTTAATAAGCGGGAGGCTTCGGGTTACAATGAGCAGTTCTTC.

The chain combines TRBV28 with TRBJ2-1, with D possibly matching TRBD2 (5 bases). V dropped 5 bases and J dropped 9 bases, with 20 bases sitting between them. From germline, CDR1 is MDHEN and CDR2 SYDVKM. CDR3 length: 15 amino acids. CDR3 bases: TGTGCCAGCAGTCCCCGGGGTGAAGGGTACGGTGAGCAGTTCTTC. This encodes CASSPRGEGYGEQFF.

The rearrangement links TRBV6-2 or TRBV6-3 to TRBJ1-1; D is unresolved. CDR1 and CDR2 from the germline V gene are MNHEY and SVGEGT. V gave up 0 bases and J gave up 0 bases, with 11 bases separating them. This CDR3 is built from 16 residues. Here the CDR3 reads CASSYSTQVLNTEAFF. CDR3 DNA: TGTGCCAGCAGTTACTCTACTCAAGTTTTGAACACTGAAGCTTTCTTT.

This clonotype was detected a few times. The V gene is TRBV7-9, the J gene TRBJ2-7; the D gene is possibly TRBD1 (5 bases). Trimming pared 1 base from V and 4 bases from J, leaving 8 bases between. The CDR3 has 13 amino acids. The V gene's germline CDR1 is SEHNR and CDR2 FQNEAQ (reference sequence). The CDR3 region is CASSLGTIYEQYF. The CDR3 DNA reads TGTGCCAGCAGCTTAGGGACAATATACGAGCAGTACTTC. The complete variable domain, with remaining parts taken from reference TRBV7-9 and TRBJ2-7, reads DTGVSQNPRHKITKRGQNVTFRCDPISEHNRLYWYRQTLGQGPEFLTYFQNEAQLEKSRLLSDRFSAERPKGSFSTLEIQRTEQGDSAMYLCASSLGTIYEQYFGPGTRLTVT.

V usage is TRBV20-1 and J usage is TRBJ2-7; perhaps D is TRBD1 or TRBD2 (5 bases each). CDR1 and CDR2 (germline): DFQATT, SNEGSKA (reference sequence). The CDR3 loop spans 13 amino acids. V was shortened by 4 bases and J by 0 bases, with 10 bases between the two germline ends. As DNA, the CDR3 is TGCAGTGCTACTTCCGGGACCTCCTACGAGCAGTACTTC. It yields the protein CSATSGTSYEQYF.

J is TRBJ2-2 and V is TRBV28, with a tentative D call TRBD1 (5 bases). This CDR3 is 14 amino acids long. Germline V gene lookup returns CDR1 MDHEN and CDR2 SYDVKM. The V gene lost 7 bases and the J gene lost 1 base, with 10 bases spanning the gap. The CDR3 region has the DNA TGTGCCAGCACTTGGCAGGGGAACACCGGGGAGCTGTTTTTT. Its translation: CASTWQGNTGELFF.

The chain carries TRBV7-9 and TRBJ2-3; TRBD2 is a possible D gene (6 bases). V was clipped by 3 bases and J by 6 bases, with 19 bases between them. The CDR3 length is 16 residues. Germline CDR1 SEHNR, CDR2 FQNEAQ (reference sequence). The DNA for the CDR3 is TGTGCCAGCAGCTTGACCGTAGCGGTCCGGGGTGATACGCAGTATTTT. This sequence encodes CASSLTVAVRGDTQYF.